These T cell receptor beta chains were read from a single sample in a study of T cell responses to AZD1222 COVID-19 vaccine. Some clones are missing from TCRdb's copy, which holds only in-frame ones; the method was immunoSEQ multiplex PCR. Here the sample spans about 140,000 clones, around 90% being singletons. The specimen was peripheral blood, collected 28 days after the second AZD1222 dose. These receptors all stem from an adult who received the AZD1222 COVID-19 vaccine. The CDR3 runs from the conserved cysteine through the conserved F or W. A D gene is named only where the DNA matches it firmly. The size field is filled for only some rows; it gives once, few, many or a size class.

. TRBJ2-1 TRBV4-1 . CASSQDWRSSYNEQFF TGCGCCAGCAGCCAAGATTGGCGAAGCTCCTACAATGAGCAGTTCTTC
. TRBJ2-2 TRBV19 . CATREGQGFTGELFF TGTGCCACCCGGGAGGGACAGGGATTCACCGGGGAGCTGTTTTTT
. TRBJ1-4 TRBV11-2 . CASSSGVEEKLFF TGTGCCAGCAGCTCCGGGGTAGAGGAAAAACTGTTTTTT
. TRBJ2-7 TRBV7-6 . CASSRTGGQYF TGTGCCAGCAGTCGTACAGGTGGGCAGTACTTC
. TRBJ1-4 TRBV7-2 . CASSLEQPQKLFF TGTGCCAGCAGCTTAGAACAGCCTCAAAAACTGTTTTTT
TRBD2 TRBJ2-2 TRBV4-1 . CASSLSGDPRLFF TGCGCCAGCAGCCTTAGCGGGGACCCAAGGCTGTTTTTT
. TRBJ2-7 TRBV2 . CASLNPRASYEQYF TGTGCCAGCCTTAATCCGCGGGCCTCCTACGAGCAGTACTTC
TRBD1 TRBJ1-4 TRBV13 . CASSLAQGGVEKLFF TGTGCCAGCAGTCTCGCCCAGGGGGGAGTGGAAAAACTGTTTTTT
. TRBJ2-1 TRBV13 once CAAAPGMDNEQFF TGTGCTGCCGCGCCTGGGATGGACAATGAGCAGTTCTTC
. TRBJ2-1 TRBV5-1 once CASSYRSGSGYNEQFF TGCGCCAGCAGTTATCGTTCGGGGAGCGGGTACAATGAGCAGTTCTTC
. TRBJ1-3 TRBV29-1 . CSASGQGGGNTIYF TGCAGCGCGAGCGGTCAGGGAGGAGGAAACACCATATATTTT
. TRBJ2-1 TRBV9 . CASSERLVSYNEQFF TGTGCCAGCAGCGAGAGACTTGTCTCCTACAATGAGCAGTTCTTC
. TRBJ2-7 TRBV28 . CASSPESVDQAYEQYF TGTGCCAGCAGTCCCGAGAGTGTGGACCAGGCCTACGAGCAGTACTTC
TRBD1 TRBJ1-3 TRBV6-5 . CASWTGGGNTIYF TGTGCCAGCTGGACAGGGGGTGGAAACACCATATATTTT
. TRBJ2-7 TRBV27 few CASSLEMEYEQYF TGTGCCAGCAGTTTAGAGATGGAATACGAGCAGTACTTC
TRBD1 TRBJ2-7 TRBV7-3 . CASSPQGGSYEQYF TGTGCCAGCAGCCCACAGGGGGGCTCCTACGAGCAGTACTTC
. TRBJ1-1 TRBV7-9 . CASSLLGDTEAFF TGTGCCAGCAGCTTACTGGGAGACACTGAAGCTTTCTTT
. TRBJ1-2 TRBV19 . CASRWDYGYTF TGTGCCAGCCGGTGGGACTATGGCTACACCTTC
. TRBJ1-4 TRBV18 . CASSPPETLGEKLFF TGTGCCAGCTCACCACCGGAAACGCTCGGAGAAAAACTGTTTTTT
TRBD2 TRBJ2-2 TRBV5-1 once CASTGASGSTGLFF TGCGCCAGCACTGGGGCTAGCGGGAGCACCGGGCTGTTTTTT
. TRBJ2-7 TRBV7-3 . CASSLSGGKYEQYF TGTGCCAGCAGCTTAAGCGGAGGGAAATACGAGCAGTACTTC
. TRBJ1-6 TRBV7-3 . CASSWKRDSPLHF TGTGCCAGCAGCTGGAAGAGGGATTCACCCCTCCACTTT
. TRBJ1-5 TRBV11-2 . CASSLGYSSGQPQHF TGTGCCAGCAGCTTAGGATACAGCAGTGGTCAGCCCCAGCATTTT
. TRBJ2-7 TRBV5-8 . CASSLDEGYEQYF TGTGCCAGCAGCTTGGATGAAGGATACGAGCAGTACTTC
TRBD1 TRBJ2-7 TRBV4-1 . CASSQGGVQWTGQDF TGCGCCAGCAGCCAGGGGGGTGTACAATGGACAGGGCAGGATTTC
. TRBJ1-1 TRBV5-1 . CASSRGEIIEAFF TGCGCCAGCAGCCGTGGTGAGATAATTGAAGCTTTCTTT
. TRBJ2-1 TRBV7-2 . CASSPRSGGNEQFF TGTGCCAGCAGCCCCCGGTCTGGGGGCAATGAGCAGTTCTTC
. TRBJ1-1 TRBV12-5 . CASAQGGAQTEAFF TGTGCTAGTGCTCAAGGAGGGGCGCAAACTGAAGCTTTCTTT
. TRBJ2-5 TRBV7-8 . CASSLTDGAKGTQYF TGTGCCAGCAGCTTAACTGACGGGGCTAAGGGGACCCAGTACTTC
. TRBJ2-7 TRBV3-1/TRBV3-2 . CASSRTTAEQYF TGTGCCAGCTCTCGGACGACTGCGGAGCAGTACTTC
. TRBJ2-2 TRBV3-1/TRBV3-2 . CASSQGSSSTGELFF TGTGCCAGCAGCCAAGGGTCTAGTTCGACCGGGGAGCTGTTTTTT
TRBD1 TRBJ2-1 TRBV7-6 . CASSQGTGLYNEQFF TGTGCCAGCAGCCAAGGGACAGGGCTCTACAATGAGCAGTTCTTC
. TRBJ2-2 TRBV2 . CASLSRIIGELFF TGTGCCAGCCTCTCCAGGATCATCGGGGAGCTGTTTTTT
TRBD1 TRBJ1-2 TRBV12-3/TRBV12-4 . CASRKKTGFGYTF TGTGCCAGCAGAAAAAAGACAGGGTTCGGCTACACCTTC
. TRBJ2-7 TRBV5-1 few CASSLHRAREQYF TGCGCCAGCAGCTTGCATAGGGCGAGGGAGCAGTACTTC
. TRBJ2-6 TRBV10-3 . CAISGQQSISGANVLTF TGTGCCATCAGTGGACAGCAAAGCATCTCTGGGGCCAACGTCCTGACTTTC
. TRBJ1-1 TRBV6-2/TRBV6-3 . CASSYIRTALNTEAFF TGTGCCAGCAGTTATATCCGGACGGCTTTGAACACTGAAGCTTTCTTT
. TRBJ1-2 TRBV7-3 once CASSLNAGAGGYTF TGTGCCAGCAGCTTAAATGCGGGGGCCGGTGGCTACACCTTC
TRBD2 TRBJ2-1 TRBV18 . CASSPPSGSSHEQFF TGTGCCAGCTCACCACCTAGCGGGAGTTCCCATGAGCAGTTCTTC
TRBD1 TRBJ1-2 TRBV30 . CAWRDRGFLYGYTF TGTGCCTGGAGGGACAGGGGATTTCTCTATGGCTACACCTTC
. TRBJ1-6 TRBV9 . CASSPRGGSYNSPLHF TGTGCCAGCAGCCCCAGGGGTGGCTCCTATAATTCACCCCTCCACTTT
TRBD1 TRBJ1-5 TRBV20-1 . CSASNRGGNQPQHF TGCAGTGCTAGTAACAGGGGAGGCAATCAGCCCCAGCATTTT
TRBD1 TRBJ1-6 TRBV5-5 once CASSLDRGSDHSPLHF TGTGCCAGCAGCTTGGACAGGGGATCGGATCATTCACCCCTCCACTTT
. TRBJ2-3 TRBV18 . CASSERGTDTQYF TGTGCCAGCTCAGAGCGGGGCACAGATACGCAGTATTTT
. TRBJ1-3 TRBV15 . CATSRVATSSGNTIYF TGTGCCACCAGCAGAGTGGCCACGAGCTCTGGAAACACCATATATTTT
. TRBJ1-6 TRBV6-4 . CASSDPFSSPLHF TGTGCCAGCAGTGACCCGTTCTCCTCACCCCTCCACTTT
. TRBJ1-5 TRBV19 . CASIDRGRGNQPQHF TGTGCCAGTATTGATAGGGGCCGCGGCAATCAGCCCCAGCATTTT
. TRBJ2-1 TRBV19 . CASSTTSNEQFF TGTGCCAGTAGCACAACTAGCAATGAGCAGTTCTTC
. TRBJ1-2 TRBV7-2 once CASSLLLGAPGYGYTF TGTGCCAGCAGCTTACTGTTGGGGGCGCCAGGTTATGGCTACACCTTC
TRBD1 TRBJ1-1 TRBV6-5 . CASSSGTAKPEAFF TGTGCCAGCAGCTCCGGGACAGCTAAGCCCGAAGCTTTCTTT
. TRBJ2-2 TRBV6-5 . CASRRGPGELFF TGTGCCAGCAGAAGAGGTCCCGGGGAGCTGTTTTTT
. TRBJ1-1 TRBV19 few CASTDKVGGNTEAFF TGTGCCAGTACCGACAAAGTGGGGGGGAACACTGAAGCTTTCTTT